Presented here are 30 T cell receptor beta chains from one specimen sequenced in a study of cytomegalovirus exposure and HLA in healthy donors. Both 60 Vbeta primers and 13 Jbeta primers went into the PCR. Assay used: immunoSEQ multiplex PCR; TCRdb lists only in-frame clones, some missing. The sample includes approximately 90,000 clones, 85% of them seen just once. The sequencing input was PBMCs. The receptors were sampled from a man aged 40-49 years in good health and CMV-seropositive.

The V gene is TRBV4-1, the J gene TRBJ2-3; 13 nucleotides match TRBD2. The germline CDR1 and CDR2 sequences are MGHRA and YSYEKL. J gave up 6 bases and V 4 bases, and 7 bases lay outside the gene matches. The CDR3 sequence is 16 residues long. The CDR3 region is CASSPTGTSGIDTQYF. DNA of the CDR3: TGCGCCAGCAGCCCCACCGGGACTAGCGGGATCGATACGCAGTATTTT.

V gene TRBV6-5 combines with J gene TRBJ1-2; possible D gene TRBD1, 5 bases. The ends were cut back, 3 bases at V and 5 bases at J, with 16 bases in the middle. Germline CDR1 MNHEY, CDR2 SVGAGI. The CDR3 sequence is 15 residues long. CDR3 DNA sequence: TGTGCCAGCAGTTATTCTCAGGGATGGGGATATGGCTACACCTTC. Translation gives CASSYSQGWGYGYTF.

The V call is TRBV7-8, the J call TRBJ1-3; 9 bases align to TRBD1. Germline lookup yields CDR1 SGHVS and CDR2 FQNEAQ. V was clipped by 1 base and J by 14 bases; unmatched bases: 6. CDR3 size: 13 residues. As DNA, the CDR3 is TGTGCCAGCAGCTTAGGGACAGGGGAGTGGGTATATTTT. This sequence encodes CASSLGTGEWVYF.

CDR3 DNA: TGTGCCAGCAAGGTCCGGGACAGTGCCTACAATGAGCAGTTCTTC. Its protein is CASKVRDSAYNEQFF. The rearrangement joins TRBV6-1 to TRBJ2-1, with 7 bases that match TRBD1. The CDR3 consists of 15 residues. V shed 7 bases, J shed 2 bases, and the junction held 8 bases outside the gene matches. Per the germline V gene, CDR1 is MNHNS and CDR2 is SASEGT.

V and J are TRBV6-1 and TRBJ1-2; TRBD1 aligns across 7 bases. Unmatched junction bases numbered 12, after V lost 11 bases and J lost 0 bases. This CDR3 has 15 amino acids. Germline values: CDR1 MNHNS, CDR2 SASEGT. As DNA, the CDR3 is TGTGCCGGAATCTCAGGGGGTTTAGCTAACTATGGCTACACCTTC. Translation: CAGISGGLANYGYTF.

The chain uses TRBV5-1 and TRBJ2-3; possible D gene TRBD2, 6 bases. Between the trimmed V and J ends, which lost 6 bases and 2 bases, there was a span of 13 bases. This CDR3 has 14 amino acids. The germline CDR1 and CDR2 sequences are SGHRS and YFSETQ. CDR3 nucleotide sequence: TGCGCCAGCAAAGCCGGGACTTCCACAGATACGCAGTATTTT. Its translation: CASKAGTSTDTQYF.

The rearrangement uses TRBV21-1 and TRBJ1-6; the D call in the table, TRBD1, was not verified against the DNA. TRBV21-1 is shown as a pseudogene. The CDR3 consists of 18 residues. CDR3 sequence reads: CASSPGQGEGSYNSPLHF. CDR3 in DNA: TGTGCCAGCAGCCCGGGACAGGGGGAAGGCTCCTATAATTCACCCCTCCACTTT.

V usage is TRBV7-6 and J usage is TRBJ2-6; 8 positions match TRBD1. Germline-derived CDR1 and CDR2 are SGHVS and FNYEAQ. The CDR3 runs 18 residues. Germline trimming cut 3 bases from V and 3 bases from J; bases unmatched to any gene: 10. The CDR3 DNA is TGTGCCAGCAGCTTGCGTCTACAGGGGGTACTTGGGGCCAACGTCCTGACTTTC. Its translation is CASSLRLQGVLGANVLTF.

The rearrangement links TRBV7-2 to TRBJ1-2; no clear D gene. V lost 6 bases to trimming and J lost 6 bases, with 8 bases between them. This CDR3 is 11 amino acids long. CDR1 is SGHTA and CDR2 is FQGNSA in the germline V gene. Written as DNA, the CDR3 is TGTGCCAGCAGTATGGGCCATGGCTACACCTTC. Its translation is CASSMGHGYTF.

The chain joins TRBV28 to TRBJ2-4, with TRBD2 matching over 9 bases. The CDR3 runs 18 residues. Germline lookup yields CDR1 MDHEN and CDR2 SYDVKM. The ends lost 3 bases at V and 0 bases at J; junction bases unmatched: 9. CDR3 sequence reads: CASSFGGRGRVAKNIQYF. CDR3 DNA: TGTGCCAGCAGTTTCGGCGGGAGGGGGCGCGTAGCCAAAAACATTCAGTACTTC.

The rearrangement joins TRBV12-5 to TRBJ1-3, with D maybe TRBD1 (6 bases). CDR3 length: 14 residues. V was trimmed by 5 bases and J by 4 bases, leaving 12 bases between them. Germline CDR1 and CDR2: LGHNT and FRNRAP. The CDR3 region has the DNA TGTGCTAGTGGTCCTTGGGGGCAAGGAAACACCATATATTTT. The encoded protein is CASGPWGQGNTIYF.

In this sample, this clone turned up a few times. The chain has TRBV6-5 and TRBJ1-4; 11 bases line up with TRBD1. V lost 7 bases, J lost 7 bases, and 5 bases stayed unmatched. Germline V gives CDR1 MNHEY, CDR2 SVGAGI. CDR3 size: 14 residues. The CDR3 spells CASTKGTGGEKLFF. CDR3 sequence (DNA): TGTGCCAGCACCAAGGGGACAGGGGGTGAAAAACTGTTTTTT.

This clone was counted once. The chain employs TRBV5-1 and TRBJ2-5; TRBD2 aligns across 13 bases. The CDR3 contains 16 residues. J was trimmed by 5 bases and V by 4 bases; bases with no gene match: 8. Germline V gene sequence: CDR1 SGHRS, CDR2 YFSETQ. The CDR3 protein is CASSLGTSGAGETQYF. The CDR3 DNA reads TGCGCCAGCAGCCTGGGGACTAGCGGGGCCGGGGAGACCCAGTACTTC. Full variable domain (missing parts from reference TRBV5-1 and TRBJ2-5): KAGVTQTPRYLIKTRGQQVTLSCSPISGHRSVSWYQQTPGQGLQFLFEYFSETQRNKGNFPGRFSGRQFSNSRSEMNVSTLELGDSALYLCASSLGTSGAGETQYFGPGTRLLVL.

This clone appeared a single time. The chain recombines TRBV7-9 with TRBJ1-1; 8 bases match TRBD1. This CDR3 spans 14 amino acids. Germline CDR1 SEHNR, CDR2 FQNEAQ (reference sequence). V gave up 2 bases and J gave up 6 bases; unmatched junction bases: 5. The CDR3 region is CASSLQGAMAEAFF. DNA for the CDR3: TGTGCCAGCAGCTTACAGGGGGCTATGGCTGAAGCTTTCTTT.

The chain carries TRBV27 and TRBJ2-7, with 8 bases that match TRBD1. This CDR3 is 13 amino acids long. From germline, CDR1 is MNHEY and CDR2 SMNVEV (reference sequence). The V segment lost 4 bases and the J segment 4 bases; nucleotides outside the gene matches: 3. CDR3 region: CASSWTGRYEQYF. CDR3 sequence (DNA): TGTGCCAGCAGTTGGACAGGGAGGTACGAGCAGTACTTC.

The J gene is TRBJ2-7, the V gene TRBV4-1; 8 bases are a match to TRBD2. This CDR3 region has 14 residues. Losses at the gene ends were 4 bases for V and 5 bases for J; bases not matched to a gene: 7. Germline V gene lookup returns CDR1 MGHRA and CDR2 YSYEKL. The CDR3 bases are TGCGCCAGCAGCCCGGGGGGACTAGGGAACGAGCAGTACTTC. Encoded protein: CASSPGGLGNEQYF.

The chain is built from TRBV5-4 and TRBJ2-3, with TRBD2 as a possible D gene (6 bases). The CDR3 contains 16 residues. V was clipped by 4 bases and J by 5 bases, with 20 bases between them. Germline V lookup: CDR1 SGHNT, CDR2 YYREEE (reference sequence). The CDR3 protein is CASSTTTGTSQDTQYF. CDR3 bases: TGTGCCAGCAGCACTACTACCGGGACTTCCCAAGATACGCAGTATTTT.

The chain combines TRBV5-5 with TRBJ2-1; possibly TRBD1 for D (6 bases). With 2 bases removed from V and 3 bases from J, the gap between germline ends came to 12 bases. CDR3 length: 15 residues. Germline CDR1 SGHKS, CDR2 YYEKEE (reference sequence). The DNA for the CDR3 is TGTGCCAGCAGCTTCCGGGACAACGGCTACAATGAGCAGTTCTTC. Protein product: CASSFRDNGYNEQFF.

The chain links TRBV11-3 to TRBJ1-3, with a tentative D call TRBD1 (6 bases). Between the trimmed V and J ends, which lost 5 bases and 3 bases, there was a span of 11 bases. CDR1 and CDR2 (germline): SGHNT, YENEEA. The CDR3 totals 14 residues. The CDR3 region has the DNA TGTGCCAGCAGCCTCAACAGGGATGGAAACACCATATATTTT. The encoded protein is CASSLNRDGNTIYF.

V gene TRBV5-4 combines with J gene TRBJ1-6; 9 bases are shared with TRBD1. V was pared by 0 bases and J by 13 bases, with 5 bases of the junction left unmatched. This CDR3 has 14 amino acids. Looked up from germline, CDR1 is SGHNT and CDR2 is YYREEE (reference sequence). The CDR3 region has the DNA TGTGCCAGCAGCTTGGAAGGGACAGGGTTGCCCCTCCACTTT. Translation gives CASSLEGTGLPLHF.

For the CDR3, the DNA is TGTGCCAGCAGTAGACGACAGGGAACACGCAATCAGCCCCAGCATTTT. As protein: CASSRRQGTRNQPQHF. The genes are TRBV2 and TRBJ1-5; 7 nucleotides line up with TRBD1. CDR1 is SNHLY, CDR2 FYNNEI, per germline. There are 16 residues in the CDR3. Unmatched junction bases numbered 9, after V lost 5 bases and J lost 2 bases.

This rearrangement joins TRBV19 to TRBJ2-1, with D possibly being TRBD2 (6 bases). V dropped 3 bases and J dropped 0 bases, with 9 bases sitting between them. Looked up from germline, CDR1 is LNHDA and CDR2 is SQIVND (reference sequence). The CDR3 contains 15 residues. CDR3 bases: TGTGCCAGTAGTATTGGGGGGACCTCCTACAATGAGCAGTTCTTC. Its protein is CASSIGGTSYNEQFF.

The chain uses TRBV10-3 and TRBJ2-3; D possibly corresponds to TRBD1 (8 bases). Trimming stripped 6 bases from V and 6 bases from J, with 13 bases between. The CDR3 runs 13 residues. CDR1 ENHRY and CDR2 SYGVKD come from the germline V gene. CDR3 loop: CAISSQGGDTQYF. The CDR3 coding sequence is TGTGCCATCAGCTCACAGGGGGGGGATACGCAGTATTTT.

This clone was picked up one time. The chain combines TRBV29-1 with TRBJ2-1; 10 bases are shared with TRBD2. CDR1 is SQVTM, CDR2 ANQGSEA, per germline. The trim removed 4 bases at V and 7 bases at J, leaving 7 bases unmatched. This CDR3 region has 14 residues. The chain's CDR3 is CSVGQRGGWNEQFF. CDR3 DNA sequence: TGCAGCGTTGGCCAGCGGGGGGGCTGGAATGAGCAGTTCTTC.

The gene calls are TRBV28 and TRBJ2-5; 11 positions match TRBD2. The J call may be wrong; the DNA end is better matched by TRBJ2-7. This CDR3 spans 15 amino acids. Germline CDR1 and CDR2: MDHEN and SYDVKM. The CDR3 region is CASSPGTSGSYEQYF. CDR3 nucleotides: TGTGCCAGCAGTCCGGGGACTAGCGGTTCCTACGAGCAGTACTTC.

J is TRBJ2-1 and V is TRBV10-1; 12 nucleotides match TRBD2. J gave up 5 bases and V 5 bases, and 4 bases lay outside the gene matches. Germline V gene sequence: CDR1 WNHNN, CDR2 SYGVQD (reference sequence). CDR3 length: 15 amino acids. DNA for the CDR3: TGCGCCAGCAGTAAGACTAGCGGGGGTAACAATGAGCAGTTCTTC. This translates into CASSKTSGGNNEQFF.

The genes are TRBV5-4 and TRBJ2-5; 13 bases are a match to TRBD2. V shed 0 bases and J 7 bases; nucleotides not matched to a gene: 6. The CDR3 contains 16 residues. CDR1 and CDR2 from the germline V gene are SGHNT and YYREEE (reference sequence). CDR3 DNA sequence: TGTGCCAGCAGCTTGGGACTAGCGGGGGGCCGCGGGACCCAGTACTTC. Amino acid sequence: CASSLGLAGGRGTQYF.

The chain recombines TRBV2 with TRBJ1-1; no definite D call. The CDR3 has 14 residues. Looked up from germline, CDR1 is SNHLY and CDR2 is FYNNEI. Trimming left V 0 bases short and J 1 base short, with 6 bases between. The CDR3 loop reads CASSEALKNTEAFF. The CDR3 region has the DNA TGTGCCAGCAGTGAAGCGTTAAAGAACACTGAAGCTTTCTTT.

The chain uses TRBV7-9 and TRBJ2-2, with 8 bases lining up with TRBD2. The V gene end was trimmed by 7 bases and the J gene end by 4 bases; junction bases not matched to a gene: 5. The CDR3 sequence is 14 residues long. Germline CDR1 reads SEHNR; CDR2 reads FQNEAQ (reference sequence). CDR3 nucleotide sequence: TGTGCCAGCACCCGGACTAGCTCCACCGGGGAGCTGTTTTTT. Translated, it gives CASTRTSSTGELFF.

This clone appeared once. The chain links TRBV9 to TRBJ1-6; 7 positions match TRBD1. The trim removed 3 bases at V and 9 bases at J, leaving 6 bases unmatched. Germline V CDR1 and CDR2: SGDLS, YYNGEE. The CDR3 totals 14 residues. CDR3 nucleotide sequence: TGTGCCAGCAGCGCCAGACAGGGCAGTTCACCCCTCCACTTT. This codes for CASSARQGSSPLHF.